This entry is about one T cell receptor (beta chain). Its antigen remains unknown. This specimen belongs to a study of Ad26.COV2.S vaccination and SARS-CoV-2 variants. Study as a whole: It was the COV1001 Ad26.COV2.S trial arm that included the donor. Regarding the study as a whole: In TCR breadth and depth analyses, total T cell responses may have been underestimated.

Some clones are missing from TCRdb's copy, which holds only in-frame ones; the method was immunoSEQ multiplex PCR. The profile covers hundreds of thousands of clones, with 80% to 90% appearing a single time and 1.5% taken by the ten largest. As to treatment: about 20 received Ad26.COV2.S at low or high dose, single or two shots; 5 received placebo; per-sample allocation not given. Sampling was done on day 63 after the first vaccine or placebo injection. Ad26 vector vaccine expressed Wuhan-strain SARS-CoV-2 spike. This specimen consisted of peripheral blood, obtained in a trial of Ad26.COV2.S vaccine versus placebo. The TCR comes from a person aged 18-60 years who received the Ad26.COV2.S COVID-19 vaccine or a placebo.

DNA for the CDR3: TGTGCCAGCAGCTTCCTCGGGACAGAGCTTTACGAGCAGTACTTC. Translating it yields CASSFLGTELYEQYF. The V gene is TRBV5-5, the J gene TRBJ2-7; 7 bases map to TRBD1. The CDR3 consists of 15 residues. Per germline, CDR1 SGHKS and CDR2 YYEKEE (reference sequence). V gave up 2 bases and J gave up 4 bases; unmatched junction bases: 9.